This record looks at one TCR beta chain sequence and its context. Its target is unknown. The DNA ends 3 residues before the CDR3 does, and the rest of the CDR3 is filled in from the germline J gene. Libraries were prepared by immunoSEQ multiplex PCR; TCRdb keeps only in-frame clonotypes and omits some of them. The sample data list around 30,000 clones. The data belong to a study of T cells in women clearing cervical HPV infection. Study overall: Blood came at first lesion visit for cases, post-clearance for controls.

General study results and limits: CIN3+ cases had significantly higher TCR repertoire richness than controls, but evenness did not differ.

There are 15 residues in the CDR3. Germline V gene data show CDR1 as SGHTA and CDR2 as FQGNSA. The source of this sequence is a woman aged 18 to 75 with a cervical HPV16 infection that either progressed to CIN3+ or cleared (not recorded which). The gene calls are TRBV7-2 and TRBJ1-2, with D possibly being TRBD1 (5 bases). Material: blood buffy coat. The covered CDR3 bases are TGTGCCAGCAGCCTCCACACCTTTGGGGCCTACGAC. Translation: CASSLHTFGAYD. From start to end, the CDR3 is CASSLHTFGAYDYTF.